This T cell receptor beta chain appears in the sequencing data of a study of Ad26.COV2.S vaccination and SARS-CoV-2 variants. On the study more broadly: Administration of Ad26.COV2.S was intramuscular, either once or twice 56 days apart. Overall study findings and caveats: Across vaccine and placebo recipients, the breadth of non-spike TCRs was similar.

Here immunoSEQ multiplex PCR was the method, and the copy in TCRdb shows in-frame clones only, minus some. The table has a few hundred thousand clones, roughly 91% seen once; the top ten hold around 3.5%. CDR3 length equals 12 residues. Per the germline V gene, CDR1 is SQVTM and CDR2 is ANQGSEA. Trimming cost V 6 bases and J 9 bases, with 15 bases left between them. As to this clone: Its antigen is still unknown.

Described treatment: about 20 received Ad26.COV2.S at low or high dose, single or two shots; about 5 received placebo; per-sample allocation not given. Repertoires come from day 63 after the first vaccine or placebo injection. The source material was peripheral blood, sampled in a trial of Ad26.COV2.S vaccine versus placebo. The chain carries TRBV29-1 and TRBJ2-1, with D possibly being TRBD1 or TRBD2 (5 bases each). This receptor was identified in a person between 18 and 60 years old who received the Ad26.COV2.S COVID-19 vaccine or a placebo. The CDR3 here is CSVLSGGPEQFF. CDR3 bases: TGCAGCGTCCTCAGTGGGGGTCCTGAGCAGTTCTTC.